This TCR beta chain was sequenced during a study of blood T cells in healthy people across ages. The CDR3 runs 13 residues. CDR1 and CDR2 (germline): DFQATT, SNEGSKA (reference sequence). V was cut by 1 base and J by 4 bases, with 10 bases left in between. Investigators took roughly 10 milliliters of peripheral blood from every donor. Combining a sample-barcoded 5' primer with a J-beta primer mix, a second PCR ran for roughly 7 to 12 cycles. TCRdb called the 5' RACE reads again in MiXCR, with one record for every CDR3 protein. Among fewer than 750,000 distinct CDR3 sequences, over 40% were seen once, and the ten largest hold approximately 13%.

This chain joins TRBV20-1 and TRBJ1-2, with D unresolved. The source is a woman aged 80 or over in good health. Sequencing input: blood. The CDR3 sequence is CSARATRAYGYTF. The CDR3 DNA reads TGCAGTGCTAGAGCGACACGCGCCTATGGCTACACCTTC.